This paragraph covers one TCR beta chain sequence. The antigen is not known. Built from TCR beta cDNA, the libraries had unique molecular identifiers in them. Each CDR3 protein gets one entry after TCRdb re-called the PCR reads with MiXCR. Of about 770,000 distinct CDR3 sequences listed, approximately 44% are singletons. The sample is drawn from a study of post-analysis software for immune sequencing data. Points from the study as a whole: There were a few TRBV segments more frequent in patients than controls, and TRBV5-6, TRBV5-1 and TRBV20-1 were among them.

Deletions cut 0 bases from V and 1 base from J, with 15 bases between. This CDR3 spans 17 amino acids. Germline CDR1 is KGHSH and CDR2 is LQKENI. The sequence was obtained from a girl aged 10-17 years with multiple sclerosis. The sequenced sample was blood. V usage is TRBV18 and J usage is TRBJ2-5; D perhaps matches TRBD2 (7 bases). The CDR3 region is CASSPPGAGAFQETQYF. As DNA, the CDR3 is TGTGCCAGCTCACCACCGGGGGCGGGAGCGTTCCAAGAGACCCAGTACTTC.